This entry lists 17 T cell receptor beta chains sequenced from one sample in a study of cytomegalovirus exposure and HLA in healthy donors. It was with 60 Vbeta and 13 Jbeta primers that the PCR ran. Assay used: immunoSEQ multiplex PCR; TCRdb lists only in-frame clones, some missing. This table has about 57,000 clones, approximately 79% appearing once. Sample: PBMCs. The source is a woman under 40 in good health and CMV-seronegative.

Remarks on this clone: This specimen includes other DNA sequences encoding the same CDR3. The rearrangement joins TRBV27 to TRBJ2-3; perhaps TRBD2 as D (6 bases). This CDR3 has 21 residues. The V end lost 8 bases, the J end lost 0 bases, and 33 bases lay between the germline ends. Germline assignment: CDR1 MNHEY and CDR2 SMNVEV (reference sequence). The CDR3 DNA follows: TGTGCCAGCGTCCCACCTTTGGAGGGTCGATTCGGCGGGCTCAGCACAGATACGCAGTATTTT. Protein product: CASVPPLEGRFGGLSTDTQYF.

This chain connects TRBV2 to TRBJ1-1; no clear D. Germline CDR1 SNHLY, CDR2 FYNNEI. V lost 7 bases to trimming and J lost 1 base, with 10 bases between them. CDR3 size: 13 residues. The CDR3 coding sequence is TGTGCCAGCACCCTCGACAAGAACACTGAAGCTTTCTTT. Translating it yields CASTLDKNTEAFF.

The genes are TRBV21-1 and TRBJ2-7; the table's D call, TRBD1, was not checked against the DNA. TRBV21-1 is a known pseudogene. This CDR3 is built from 11 residues. CDR3 amino acids: CASQGVYEQYV. CDR3 DNA: TGTGCCAGCCAGGGGGTCTACGAGCAGTACGTC.

This clone has a handful of counts. The chain carries TRBV6-5 and TRBJ1-5; D might be TRBD1 (6 bases). Trimming removed 6 bases at V and 7 bases at J, with 19 bases between. The CDR3 covers 15 residues. The germline V gene has CDR1 MNHEY and CDR2 SVGAGI. The CDR3 nucleotides read TGTGCCAGCAGCCGCATACTGGGGGGGCACCAGCCCCAGCATTTT. This gives the protein CASSRILGGHQPQHF.

This chain joins TRBV30 and TRBJ2-3; D is perhaps TRBD2 (6 bases). The V end lost 5 bases, the J end lost 5 bases, and 8 bases lay between the germline ends. The germline gives CDR1 GTSNPN, CDR2 SVGIG (reference sequence). The CDR3 covers 11 residues. CDR3 loop: CAWGTGDTQYF. The CDR3 nucleotides are TGTGCCTGGGGGACTGGAGATACGCAGTATTTT. The full variable domain, with the rest looked up from reference TRBV30 and TRBJ2-3, is SQTIHQWPATLVQPVGSPLSLECTVEGTSNPNLYWYRQAAGRGLQLLFYSVGIGQISSEVPQNLSASRPQDRQFILSSKKLLLSDSGFYLCAWGTGDTQYFGPGTRLTVL.

The V call is TRBV6-5, the J call TRBJ2-1; 9 bases agree with TRBD1. There are 13 residues in the CDR3. CDR1 MNHEY and CDR2 SVGAGI come from the germline V gene. V was clipped by 2 bases and J by 14 bases; unmatched bases: 7. As DNA, the CDR3 is TGTGCCAGCAGTTACACGGACAGGGGCGACGAGTTCTTC. The encoded protein is CASSYTDRGDEFF.

V is TRBV7-3 and J is TRBJ2-2; 7 bases fit TRBD2. The CDR3 has 16 residues. From germline, CDR1 is SGHTA and CDR2 FQGTGA. The junction had 7 bases not matched to a gene; V was cut back by 2 bases and J by 4 bases. The CDR3 spells CASSLGVAGSTGELFF. In nucleotides, the CDR3 is TGTGCCAGCAGCTTAGGGGTAGCGGGTAGCACCGGGGAGCTGTTTTTT.

The V gene is TRBV6-1, the J gene TRBJ2-7, with 8 bases fitting TRBD1. Germline values: CDR1 MNHNS, CDR2 SASEGT. The CDR3 spans 14 residues. V gave up 3 bases and J gave up 2 bases; unmatched junction bases: 3. The CDR3 protein is CASSDYRGTYEQYV. In nucleotides, the CDR3 is TGTGCCAGCAGTGATTACAGGGGGACCTACGAGCAGTACGTC.

The chain has TRBV27 and TRBJ2-1, with 9 nucleotides matching TRBD1. Germline values: CDR1 MNHEY, CDR2 SMNVEV (reference sequence). V shed 7 bases, J shed 3 bases, and the junction held 10 bases outside the gene matches. CDR3 size: 16 residues. This chain's CDR3 is CASTPPGTGRYNEQFF. In DNA, the CDR3 is TGTGCCAGCACTCCCCCCGGGACAGGGCGCTACAATGAGCAGTTCTTC.

The genes are TRBV7-9 and TRBJ1-2, with 8 bases lining up with TRBD1. CDR3 size: 14 residues. Germline loops: CDR1 SEHNR, CDR2 FQNEAQ (reference sequence). After removal of 5 bases from V and 8 bases from J, the junction contained 10 bases not matched to a gene. CDR3 coding DNA: TGTGCCAGCAGCCAGATACTGACAGGGGAGGGCTACACCTTC. This encodes CASSQILTGEGYTF.

The chain carries TRBV19 and TRBJ2-1; possible D gene TRBD1, 6 bases. This CDR3 region has 14 residues. With 6 bases removed from V and 4 bases from J, the gap between germline ends came to 13 bases. Germline V gene lookup returns CDR1 LNHDA and CDR2 SQIVND (reference sequence). The CDR3 nucleotides read TGTGCCAGTAGCCGGGACAAGGTGTACAATGAGCAGTTCTTC. Residues: CASSRDKVYNEQFF.

The chain is built from TRBV29-1 and TRBJ2-5; possibly TRBD1 for D (7 bases). V dropped 5 bases and J dropped 4 bases, with 14 bases sitting between them. The CDR3 totals 13 residues. Germline V lookup: CDR1 SQVTM, CDR2 ANQGSEA. The CDR3 nucleotides read TGCAGCGTTAGTACAGGGGAGGCAGAGACCCAGTACTTC. Protein product: CSVSTGEAETQYF. Supplemented by reference TRBV29-1 and TRBJ2-5, the full variable domain reads SAVISQKPSRDICQRGTSLTIQCQVDSQVTMMFWYRQQPGQSLTLIATANQGSEATYESGFVIDKFPISRPNLTFSTLTVSNMSPEDSSIYLCSVSTGEAETQYFGPGTRLLVL.

Details on this clone: Relative to the germline gene, one junction end is altered; a read error may explain this. The chain has TRBV4-3 and TRBJ2-2; a weak D match, TRBD2 (6 bases). There are 15 residues in the CDR3. CDR1 and CDR2 from the germline V gene are LGHNA and YSLEER. The CDR3 region has the DNA TGCGCCAGCAGTCAAGAGGACTACTCGACCGGGGAGCTGTTTTTT. This encodes CASSQEDYSTGELFF.

V usage is TRBV4-1 and J usage is TRBJ1-6; a weak D match, TRBD1 (6 bases). Germline V gene lookup returns CDR1 MGHRA and CDR2 YSYEKL. CDR3 length: 17 residues. Between the trimmed V and J ends, which lost 4 bases and 0 bases, there was a span of 13 bases. Written as DNA, the CDR3 is TGCGCCAGCAGCCCGGGACACTACGCCTCCTATAATTCACCCCTCCACTTT. This codes for CASSPGHYASYNSPLHF.

The chain carries TRBV6-6 and TRBJ2-3; 8 bases map to TRBD1. Germline lookup yields CDR1 MNHNY and CDR2 SVGAGI (reference sequence). The V and J ends lost 8 bases and 6 bases, in that order; junction bases with no gene match: 7. This CDR3 has 13 amino acids. CDR3 protein: CASRDRTSDTQYF. The DNA of the CDR3 is TGTGCCAGCCGGGACAGGACTTCCGATACGCAGTATTTT.

The genes are TRBV19 and TRBJ2-1, with TRBD1 identical over 7 bases. J gave up 2 bases and V 6 bases, and 4 bases lay outside the gene matches. This CDR3 has 14 amino acids. The germline V gene encodes CDR1 LNHDA and CDR2 SQIVND (reference sequence). The chain's CDR3 is CASRGQGAYNEQFF. DNA for the CDR3: TGTGCCAGTAGAGGGCAGGGGGCCTACAATGAGCAGTTCTTC.

The rearrangement joins TRBV7-9 to TRBJ2-5, with 8 bases that match TRBD2. Per germline, CDR1 SEHNR and CDR2 FQNEAQ (reference sequence). The CDR3 runs to 17 residues. J was trimmed by 5 bases and V by 4 bases; bases with no gene match: 15. The CDR3 nucleotides read TGTGCCAGCAGCTCAGGGCCTAGCGGGCAGGAGCGGGAGACCCAGTACTTC. It encodes CASSSGPSGQERETQYF. Supplemented by reference TRBV7-9 and TRBJ2-5, the full variable domain reads DTGVSQNPRHKITKRGQNVTFRCDPISEHNRLYWYRQTLGQGPEFLTYFQNEAQLEKSRLLSDRFSAERPKGSFSTLEIQRTEQGDSAMYLCASSSGPSGQERETQYFGPGTRLLVL.